Presented here are 20 T cell receptor beta chains from one specimen sequenced in a study of T cells in Graves' hyperthyroidism and ophthalmopathy. What was amplified from RNA transcripts were TCR beta CDR3 regions. First-round RT-PCR targeting the TCR CDR3 was performed with the HTBI primer set. MiXCR, applied by TCRdb to the multiplex PCR reads, yields one record per CDR3 protein. The data contain roughly 600,000 distinct CDR3 sequences, around 13% of them singletons. Sequencing was performed on blood. The source is a woman aged 50 to 65 with Graves' ophthalmopathy.

In this sample, this clonotype turned up a few times. The V call is TRBV7-2, the J call TRBJ2-3, with 8 positions matching TRBD1. From germline, CDR1 is SGHTA and CDR2 FQGNSA. The CDR3 has 18 residues. The V and J ends lost 4 bases and 6 bases, in that order; junction bases with no gene match: 18. Here the CDR3 reads CASSSRVRGRGLMDTQYF. The CDR3, as DNA: TGTGCCAGCAGCTCGAGGGTTCGGGGCAGGGGGCTGATGGATACGCAGTATTTT.

This clonotype was recorded at least ten times. The chain recombines TRBV7-2 with TRBJ2-7; no firm D call. CDR1 is SGHTA and CDR2 is FQGNSA in the germline V gene. The CDR3 loop spans 15 amino acids. The V end was cut by 5 bases, the J end by 2 bases, with 16 bases between. CDR3 amino acids: CASSPARAATYEQYF. The CDR3 DNA reads as TGTGCCAGCAGCCCCGCTCGGGCAGCCACCTACGAGCAGTACTTC.

The genes are TRBV27 and TRBJ2-3; D is possibly TRBD1 (6 bases). Germline CDR1 is MNHEY and CDR2 is SMNVEV (reference sequence). V lost 4 bases and J 2 bases, leaving 10 bases between the germline ends. The CDR3 totals 14 residues. The CDR3 DNA reads as TGTGCCAGCAGTTACACAGGGCACACAGATACGCAGTATTTT. It yields the protein CASSYTGHTDTQYF.

The chain couples TRBV10-3 to TRBJ2-7; D not certain. The V gene lost 0 bases and the J gene lost 5 bases, with 2 bases spanning the gap. The CDR3 contains 11 residues. CDR1 ENHRY and CDR2 SYGVKD come from the germline V gene. CDR3 residues: CAISESDEQYF. The DNA of the CDR3 is TGTGCCATCAGTGAGTCTGACGAGCAGTACTTC.

V gene TRBV20-1 combines with J gene TRBJ2-5; 8 nucleotides match TRBD1. CDR3 length equals 14 residues. The junction had 8 bases not matched to a gene; V was cut back by 4 bases and J by 4 bases. CDR1 and CDR2 from the germline V gene are DFQATT and SNEGSKA (reference sequence). The CDR3: CSANIQGAGETQYF. The CDR3 DNA reads as TGCAGTGCTAACATTCAGGGGGCTGGAGAGACCCAGTACTTC.

This clonotype was recorded many times. The chain combines TRBV28 with TRBJ1-5; D remains ambiguous. The germline CDR1 and CDR2 sequences are MDHEN and SYDVKM. The V gene lost 1 base and the J gene lost 2 bases, with 9 bases spanning the gap. The CDR3 has 15 amino acids. CDR3 residues: CASSLLTWGNQPQHF. CDR3 in DNA: TGTGCCAGCAGTTTATTGACTTGGGGCAATCAGCCCCAGCATTTT.

The J gene is TRBJ2-7, the V gene TRBV27; D may be TRBD2 (6 bases). V lost 6 bases and J 0 bases, leaving 12 bases between the germline ends. Per germline, CDR1 MNHEY and CDR2 SMNVEV (reference sequence). The CDR3 contains 14 residues. This chain's CDR3 is CASSSAGYSYEQYF. The DNA of the CDR3 is TGTGCCAGCAGCTCAGCGGGTTACTCCTACGAGCAGTACTTC.

This clonotype was observed many times. The chain couples TRBV20-1 to TRBJ2-4; 14 nucleotides match TRBD2. The V segment lost 6 bases and the J segment 1 base; nucleotides outside the gene matches: 8. The CDR3 spans 17 residues. The germline gives CDR1 DFQATT, CDR2 SNEGSKA (reference sequence). CDR3: CSAGTSGSGYAKNIQYF. In nucleotides, the CDR3 is TGCAGTGCCGGGACTAGCGGGAGTGGTTACGCCAAAAACATTCAGTACTTC.

This chain uses TRBV10-3 with TRBJ2-7; 7 bases map to TRBD2. From germline, CDR1 is ENHRY and CDR2 SYGVKD. The CDR3 sequence is 14 residues long. Trimming at V came to 3 bases and at J to 3 bases, leaving 5 bases not matched to a gene. The CDR3 reads CAISDWGGSYEQYF. In DNA form, the CDR3 reads TGTGCCATCAGTGACTGGGGCGGGAGCTACGAGCAGTACTTC.

This clonotype was recorded many times. This chain uses TRBV10-3 with TRBJ1-2, with D unclear. Trimming removed 3 bases from V and 6 bases from J, with 8 bases in between. Germline CDR1 is ENHRY and CDR2 is SYGVKD. The CDR3 runs to 12 residues. The CDR3: CAISDGPDGYTF. In DNA form, the CDR3 reads TGTGCCATCAGTGACGGGCCAGATGGCTACACCTTC.

This clonotype was picked up many times. The J gene is TRBJ2-1, the V gene TRBV11-2; 14 nucleotides agree with TRBD2. The CDR3 runs to 15 residues. V shed 6 bases and J 10 bases; nucleotides not matched to a gene: 8. The germline V gene encodes CDR1 SGHAT and CDR2 FQNNGV. For the CDR3, the DNA is TGTGCCAGCAGTCAGGGACTAGCGGGAGAGGAGGAGCAGTTCTTC. Protein sequence: CASSQGLAGEEEQFF.

The CDR3 reads CASNPDQGIEKLFF. The CDR3 DNA is TGTGCCAGCAACCCAGACCAGGGGATTGAAAAACTGTTTTTT. The chain carries TRBV6-2 or TRBV6-3 and TRBJ1-4, with D maybe TRBD1 (6 bases). Germline V gives CDR1 MNHEY, CDR2 SVGEGT. The CDR3 loop spans 14 amino acids. V was trimmed by 7 bases and J by 7 bases, leaving 16 bases between them.

This clonotype has at least ten counts. The gene calls are TRBV7-2 and TRBJ1-1, with TRBD1 matching 7 bases. V was pared by 0 bases and J by 6 bases, with 4 bases of the junction left unmatched. CDR3 length: 14 residues. Per the germline V gene, CDR1 is SGHTA and CDR2 is FQGNSA. CDR3: CASSLAAQGSEAFF. DNA for the CDR3: TGTGCCAGCAGCTTAGCGGCACAGGGGTCTGAAGCTTTCTTT.

This clonotype occurred many times. The chain links TRBV28 to TRBJ2-7; D possibly corresponds to TRBD1 (6 bases). The CDR3 contains 15 residues. Germline loops: CDR1 MDHEN, CDR2 SYDVKM. Between the trimmed V and J ends, which lost 5 bases and 0 bases, there was a span of 14 bases. CDR3 in amino acids: CASSVLGTTSYEQYF. In DNA, the CDR3 is TGTGCCAGCAGTGTACTAGGGACAACCTCCTACGAGCAGTACTTC.

Ten or more counts support this clonotype. The chain carries TRBV29-1 and TRBJ2-5, with D unclear. This CDR3 has 13 residues. Germline CDR1 is SQVTM and CDR2 is ANQGSEA. V gave up 4 bases and J gave up 2 bases, with 11 bases separating them. The CDR3 coding sequence is TGCAGCGTTGTGGTACGGAAACAAGAGACCCAGTACTTC. Translating gives CSVVVRKQETQYF.

The rearrangement links TRBV4-3 to TRBJ2-7; D is possibly TRBD2 (5 bases). This CDR3 has 16 residues. V lost 0 bases to trimming and J lost 3 bases, with 15 bases between them. Looked up from germline, CDR1 is LGHNA and CDR2 is YSLEER. The CDR3 DNA follows: TGCGCCAGCAGCCAAGACTTCGGGAACACGTTCTACGAGCAGTACTTC. Translation: CASSQDFGNTFYEQYF.

This clonotype was seen a few times. The chain joins TRBV30 to TRBJ2-7; 8 bases map to TRBD1. V was clipped by 3 bases and J by 9 bases; unmatched bases: 10. CDR3 size: 13 residues. Germline CDR1 is GTSNPN and CDR2 is SVGIG (reference sequence). The CDR3 reads CAWRSPGQEVQYF. The CDR3 region has the DNA TGTGCCTGGAGGTCACCGGGACAGGAGGTGCAGTACTTC. Drawing the rest from reference TRBV30 and TRBJ2-7, the complete variable domain is SQTIHQWPATLVQPVGSPLSLECTVEGTSNPNLYWYRQAAGRGLQLLFYSVGIGQISSEVPQNLSASRPQDRQFILSSKKLLLSDSGFYLCAWRSPGQEVQYFGPGTRLTVT.

This clonotype was seen a handful of times. CDR3 residues: CASNLAGVSYEQYF. CDR3 in DNA: TGTGCCAGCAATCTAGCGGGAGTTAGCTACGAGCAGTACTTC. V usage is TRBV6-2 or TRBV6-3 and J usage is TRBJ2-7; 10 nucleotides line up with TRBD2. The CDR3 is made up of 14 amino acids. The trim removed 7 bases at V and 3 bases at J, leaving 6 bases unmatched. The germline V gene has CDR1 MNHEY and CDR2 SVGEGT.

This clonotype was counted many times. The chain uses TRBV27 and TRBJ2-7, with D perhaps matching TRBD1 (6 bases). Germline CDR1 reads MNHEY; CDR2 reads SMNVEV (reference sequence). This CDR3 region has 13 residues. Trimming removed 6 bases at V and 3 bases at J, with 12 bases between. The chain's CDR3 is CASRRQGSYEQYF. DNA for the CDR3: TGTGCCAGCAGAAGGCAGGGGAGCTACGAGCAGTACTTC.

The sample holds many counts of this clonotype. This chain connects TRBV5-1 to TRBJ2-3; 7 bases are a match to TRBD2. Germline CDR1 and CDR2: SGHRS and YFSETQ. After removal of 2 bases from V and 7 bases from J, the junction contained 19 bases not matched to a gene. The length of the CDR3 is 18 residues. The CDR3: CASSFGTTLLGNTNTQYF. The CDR3 nucleotides are TGCGCCAGCAGCTTTGGGACTACCCTGTTGGGGAACACGAATACGCAGTATTTT.